These 17 T cell receptor beta chains came from one sample sequenced in a study of T cell clonality in common variable immunodeficiency. These TCRs' antigens remain unknown. The study's findings and limits: Reportedly, TCR beta sequences from common variable immunodeficiency showed fewer deletions and N-nucleotide insertions.

Assay used: immunoSEQ multiplex PCR; TCRdb lists only in-frame clones, some missing. Reported are roughly 20,000 clones, none seen only once; the ten largest carry 2% to 3%. Sequenced sample: peripheral blood mononuclear cells. The receptor source for this set is a human donor with common variable immunodeficiency.

A note on this clone: The read comes to an end 3 residues before the CDR3 does, leaving the germline J gene to fill in the end. The chain uses TRBV11-3 and TRBJ2-2; D gene uncertain. The V gene's germline CDR1 is SGHNT and CDR2 YENEEA. This CDR3 has 15 amino acids. V shed 1 base and J shed 3 bases, with 9 bases lying between them. The chain's CDR3 is CASSLVSQDTGELFF. The covered CDR3 bases are TGTGCCAGCAGCTTAGTTAGCCAAGACACCGGGGAG.

This clone was picked up many times. With the read ending 3 residues before the CDR3 end, the germline J gene is used to fill in that end. This chain connects TRBV20-1 to TRBJ2-6; 10 bases match TRBD1. CDR3 length equals 16 residues. The V gene end was trimmed by 7 bases and the J gene end by 1 base; junction bases not matched to a gene: 7. CDR1 is DFQATT, CDR2 SNEGSKA, per germline (reference sequence). CDR3 bases read: TGCAGTGGCACCGGACAGGGGGTTTCTGGGGCCAACGTC. Translated: CSGTGQGVSGANV. From start to end, the CDR3 is CSGTGQGVSGANVLTF.

For this clone: The read falls 3 residues short of the CDR3 end, and the missing part is taken from the germline J gene. The chain is built from TRBV7-9 and TRBJ2-3; D may be TRBD1 (6 bases). V was clipped by 7 bases and J by 3 bases, with 14 bases between them. CDR1 is SEHNR and CDR2 is FQNEAQ in the germline V gene (reference sequence). The CDR3 consists of 14 residues. The part of the CDR3 DNA that was read is TGTGCCAGCAACCGAGGGGGACAAACAGATACG. Encoded protein: CASNRGGQTDT. Given in full, the CDR3 is CASNRGGQTDTQYF.

This clone has a handful of counts. The CDR3 bases that were read are TGTGCCAGCAGGGGGACTAGCGGGAGGTCAGATACG. Translation gives CASRGTSGRSDT. The complete CDR3 protein is CASRGTSGRSDTQYF. The rearrangement joins TRBV6-2 or TRBV6-3 to TRBJ2-3, with 15 bases matching TRBD2. The DNA ends 3 residues before the CDR3 does, and the rest of the CDR3 is filled in from the germline J gene. Per germline, CDR1 MNHEY and CDR2 SVGEGT. The CDR3 is made up of 15 amino acids. Trimming at V came to 6 bases and at J to 4 bases, leaving 2 bases not matched to a gene.

This clone has just a few counts. The read ends 3 residues before the CDR3 terminus; that terminus is restored from the germline J gene. This rearrangement joins TRBV6-2 or TRBV6-3 to TRBJ2-2, with D unresolved. Germline assignment: CDR1 MNHEY and CDR2 SVGEGT. The CDR3 has 15 residues. Trimming removed 2 bases at V and 6 bases at J, with 13 bases between. The DNA read from the CDR3 is TGTGCCAGCAGTTACCTTGGTCTTAGTGCCGGGGAG. Amino acid sequence: CASSYLGLSAGE. The full CDR3 is CASSYLGLSAGELFF.

This clone appeared a few times. From the germline J gene comes the end of the CDR3, since the read stops 3 residues before it. The chain uses TRBV7-2 and TRBJ1-1; D is perhaps TRBD1 (6 bases). Germline V gene lookup returns CDR1 SGHTA and CDR2 FQGNSA. Trimming pared 3 bases from V and 0 bases from J, leaving 11 bases between. This CDR3 spans 15 amino acids. The sequenced part of the CDR3 DNA is TGTGCCAGCAGCTTTTTAACAGGGCTGAACACTGAA. This codes for CASSFLTGLNTE. The CDR3 in its entirety is CASSFLTGLNTEAFF.

This clone was picked up a small number of times. The CDR3 goes on 3 residues after the read ends, and that part is filled in from the germline J gene. The rearrangement joins TRBV11-3 to TRBJ2-2; a weak D match, TRBD1 (6 bases). V lost 5 bases to trimming and J lost 6 bases, with 13 bases between them. This CDR3 has 14 amino acids. Germline CDR1 reads SGHNT; CDR2 reads YENEEA. The CDR3 DNA, read in part, is TGTGCCAGCAGCCTACAGGGAAAGGCCGGGGAG. Its protein product is CASSLQGKAGE. The entire CDR3 sequence reads CASSLQGKAGELFF.

This clone has just a few counts. Coverage ceases 3 residues before the CDR3 finishes, and the germline J gene fills in the end. The chain combines TRBV30 with TRBJ2-5; 7 bases are shared with TRBD1. This CDR3 has 15 residues. Germline values: CDR1 GTSNPN, CDR2 SVGIG (reference sequence). The trim removed 1 base at V and 4 bases at J, leaving 9 bases unmatched. The CDR3 sequence: CAWSAERGQGETQYF. The sequenced part of the CDR3 DNA is TGTGCCTGGAGTGCGGAGAGGGGGCAGGGAGAGACC.

There are a few counts of this clone. The observed sequence ends 3 residues before the CDR3 terminus, with the missing tail filled in from the germline J gene. The rearrangement links TRBV7-2 to TRBJ1-1; the match to TRBD1 covers 7 bases. Germline V gene lookup returns CDR1 SGHTA and CDR2 FQGNSA. The V segment lost 8 bases and the J segment 0 bases; nucleotides outside the gene matches: 3. The CDR3 contains 13 residues. The covered CDR3 bases are TGTGCCAGCGGGGACAGTTTGAACACTGAA. This gives the protein CASGDSLNTE. The whole CDR3 sequence reads CASGDSLNTEAFF. Looking up the rest from reference TRBV7-2 and TRBJ1-1 gives the full variable domain: GAGVSQSPSNKVTEKGKDVELRCDPISGHTALYWYRQSLGQGLEFLIYFQGNSAPDKSGLPSDRFSAERTGGSVSTLTIQRTQQEDSAVYLCASGDSLNTEAFFGQGTRLTVV.

A remark on this clone: The CDR3 end is not reached by the read, which stops 3 residues before it; the germline J gene fills it in. The chain recombines TRBV19 with TRBJ2-1, with D possibly TRBD1 on 5 matching bases. Germline loops: CDR1 LNHDA, CDR2 SQIVND (reference sequence). The CDR3 is 13 amino acids. V shed 4 bases and J shed 8 bases, with 12 bases lying between them. The CDR3: CASSTFQGHEQFF. The sequenced CDR3 bases are TGTGCCAGTAGTACGTTCCAGGGCCATGAG.

This clone was recorded a few times. The read ends 3 residues shy of where the CDR3 ends; the end is completed using the germline J gene. V gene TRBV5-6 combines with J gene TRBJ2-5; the D gene is possibly TRBD2 (6 bases). Germline CDR1 SGHDT, CDR2 YYEEEE. The CDR3 spans 13 residues. Trimming took off 2 bases at V and 2 bases at J, with 7 bases between the two ends. The CDR3: CASSFRGQETQYF. The DNA read from the CDR3 is TGTGCCAGCAGCTTCCGGGGGCAAGAGACC.

Note on this clone: The CDR3 end falls 3 residues outside the read, so it is completed with the germline J gene. V and J are TRBV2 and TRBJ2-3; 8 bases align to TRBD2. Germline assignment: CDR1 SNHLY and CDR2 FYNNEI. After removal of 4 bases from V and 5 bases from J, the junction contained 11 bases not matched to a gene. This CDR3 region has 16 residues. The covered CDR3 bases are TGTGCCAGCAGTGTAATGGGGGGCCTAGCGGGAGATACG. Protein: CASSVMGGLAGDT. The CDR3 as a whole reads CASSVMGGLAGDTQYF. Full variable domain (rest looked up from reference TRBV2 and TRBJ2-3): EPEVTQTPSHQVTQMGQEVILRCVPISNHLYFYWYRQILGQKVEFLVSFYNNEISEKSEIFDDQFSVERPDGSNFTLKIRSTKLEDSAMYFCASSVMGGLAGDTQYFGPGTRLTVL.

CDR3 amino acids: CASSPSGLTYEQYF. CDR3 bases read: TGTGCCAGCTCACCATCAGGACTGACCTACGAG. The chain has TRBV18 and TRBJ2-7, with a possible D match to TRBD2 (5 bases). The CDR3 end falls 3 residues outside the read, so it is completed with the germline J gene. This CDR3 has 14 amino acids. Deletions cut 2 bases from V and 2 bases from J, with 10 bases between. Germline assignment: CDR1 KGHSH and CDR2 LQKENI.

This clone qualifies as medium-sized. With the read ending 3 residues before the CDR3 end, the germline J gene is used to fill in that end. This chain links TRBV7-2 with TRBJ1-1; D not certain. This CDR3 is 13 amino acids long. The germline V gene encodes CDR1 SGHTA and CDR2 FQGNSA. V lost 2 bases and J lost 6, with 10 bases in between. The covered CDR3 bases are TGTGCCAGCAGCTTAAATCGACTCGCTGAA. Protein product: CASSLNRLAE. In full, the CDR3 reads CASSLNRLAEAFF.

This clone was detected a few times. The sequenced fragment ends 3 residues before the CDR3 boundary, so the rest is inferred from the germline J gene. This chain links TRBV6-2 or TRBV6-3 with TRBJ1-2; D is uncertain. V shed 4 bases and J shed 4 bases, with 10 bases lying between them. This CDR3 is 13 amino acids long. CDR1 is MNHEY and CDR2 is SVGEGT in the germline V gene. Incomplete CDR3 DNA: TGTGCCAGCAGTTTGGCAGGAACCTATGGC. The encoded protein is CASSLAGTYG. From start to end, the CDR3 is CASSLAGTYGYTF.

This clone has just a few counts. Sequencing ends 3 residues short of the CDR3 end; the germline J gene provides the rest. The chain links TRBV2 to TRBJ2-7, with D possibly matching TRBD2 (5 bases). This CDR3 is built from 12 residues. Per germline, CDR1 SNHLY and CDR2 FYNNEI. V was trimmed by 6 bases and J by 3 bases, leaving 9 bases between them. The CDR3 sequence: CASRGLDYEQYF. The DNA read from the CDR3 is TGTGCCAGCAGAGGACTGGACTACGAG. Using reference TRBV2 and TRBJ2-7 for the parts outside the CDR3, the full variable domain is EPEVTQTPSHQVTQMGQEVILRCVPISNHLYFYWYRQILGQKVEFLVSFYNNEISEKSEIFDDQFSVERPDGSNFTLKIRSTKLEDSAMYFCASRGLDYEQYFGPGTRLTVT.

This clone is deemed medium-sized. The read ends 3 residues shy of where the CDR3 ends; the end is completed using the germline J gene. This chain uses TRBV10-3 with TRBJ1-5, with D uncertain. Per the germline V gene, CDR1 is ENHRY and CDR2 is SYGVKD. V lost 2 bases and J 5 bases, leaving 4 bases between the germline ends. This CDR3 region has 12 residues. CDR3: CAISETDQPQHF. The DNA read from the CDR3 is TGTGCCATCAGTGAGACAGATCAGCCC.